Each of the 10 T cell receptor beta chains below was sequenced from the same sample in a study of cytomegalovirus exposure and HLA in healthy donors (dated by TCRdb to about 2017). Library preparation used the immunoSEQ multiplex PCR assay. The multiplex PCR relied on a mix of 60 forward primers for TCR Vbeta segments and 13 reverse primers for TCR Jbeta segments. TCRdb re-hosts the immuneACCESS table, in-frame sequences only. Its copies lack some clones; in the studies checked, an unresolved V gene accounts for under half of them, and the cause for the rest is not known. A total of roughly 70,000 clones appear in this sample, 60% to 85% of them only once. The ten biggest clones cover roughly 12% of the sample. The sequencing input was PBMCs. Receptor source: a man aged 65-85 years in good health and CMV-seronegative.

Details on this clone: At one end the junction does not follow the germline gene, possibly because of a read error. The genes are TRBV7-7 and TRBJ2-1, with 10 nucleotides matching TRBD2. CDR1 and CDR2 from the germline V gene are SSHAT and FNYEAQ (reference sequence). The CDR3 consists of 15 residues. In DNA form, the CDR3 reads TGTGCTAGCAGTCCGATAGCGGGAGGAAACAATGAGCAGTTCTTC. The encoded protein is CASSPIAGGNNEQFF.

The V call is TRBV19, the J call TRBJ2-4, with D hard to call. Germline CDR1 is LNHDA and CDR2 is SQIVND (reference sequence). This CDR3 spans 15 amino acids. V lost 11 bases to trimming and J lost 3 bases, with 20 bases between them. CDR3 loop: CAGHPPWQRKNIQYF. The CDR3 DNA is TGTGCCGGCCACCCCCCTTGGCAGCGCAAAAACATTCAGTACTTC.

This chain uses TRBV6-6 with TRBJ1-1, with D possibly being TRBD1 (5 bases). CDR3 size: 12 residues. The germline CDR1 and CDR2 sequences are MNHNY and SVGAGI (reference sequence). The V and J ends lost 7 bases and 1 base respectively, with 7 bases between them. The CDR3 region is CASIDRNTEAFF. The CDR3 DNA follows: TGTGCCAGCATAGACAGGAACACTGAAGCTTTCTTT.

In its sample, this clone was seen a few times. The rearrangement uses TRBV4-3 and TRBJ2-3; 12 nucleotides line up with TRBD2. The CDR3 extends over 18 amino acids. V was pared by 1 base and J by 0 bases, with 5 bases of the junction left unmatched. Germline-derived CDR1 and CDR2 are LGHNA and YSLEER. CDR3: CASSQAPGLAGSTDTQYF. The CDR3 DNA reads TGCGCCAGCAGCCAAGCTCCGGGACTAGCGGGTAGCACAGATACGCAGTATTTT.

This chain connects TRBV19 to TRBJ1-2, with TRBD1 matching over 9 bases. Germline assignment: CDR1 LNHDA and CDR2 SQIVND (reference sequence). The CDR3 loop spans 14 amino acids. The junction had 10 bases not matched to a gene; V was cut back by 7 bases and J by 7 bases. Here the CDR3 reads CASKSGQGFSGYTF. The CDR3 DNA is TGTGCCAGTAAGTCGGGACAGGGTTTTTCTGGCTACACCTTC.

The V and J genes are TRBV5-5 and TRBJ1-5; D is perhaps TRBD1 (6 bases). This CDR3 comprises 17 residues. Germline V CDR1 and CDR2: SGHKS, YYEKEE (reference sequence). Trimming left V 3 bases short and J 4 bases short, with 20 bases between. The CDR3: CASSSIFSGVGNQPQHF. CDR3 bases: TGTGCCAGCAGCTCCATTTTCTCAGGGGTCGGGAATCAGCCCCAGCATTTT.

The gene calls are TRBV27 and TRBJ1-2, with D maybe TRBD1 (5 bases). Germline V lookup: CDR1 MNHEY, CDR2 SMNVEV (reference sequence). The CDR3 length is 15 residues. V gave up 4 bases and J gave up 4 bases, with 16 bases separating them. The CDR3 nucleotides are TGTGCCAGCAGTTCCTCGGGGAGGGGAGGCTATGGCTACACCTTC. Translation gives CASSSSGRGGYGYTF.

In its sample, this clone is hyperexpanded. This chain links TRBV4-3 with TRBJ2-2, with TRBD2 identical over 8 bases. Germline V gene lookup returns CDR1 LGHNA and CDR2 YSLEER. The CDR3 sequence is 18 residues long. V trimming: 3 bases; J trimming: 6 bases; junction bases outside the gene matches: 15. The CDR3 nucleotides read TGCGCCAGCAGCCATCTTCACCATTTCGGGGGGGCGGCCGGGGAGCTGTTTTTT. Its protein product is CASSHLHHFGGAAGELFF.

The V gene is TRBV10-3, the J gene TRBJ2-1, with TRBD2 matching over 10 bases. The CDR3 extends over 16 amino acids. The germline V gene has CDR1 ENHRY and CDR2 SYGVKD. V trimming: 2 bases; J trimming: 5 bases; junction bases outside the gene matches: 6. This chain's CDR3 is CAISEAAGGTNNEQFF. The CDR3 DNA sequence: TGTGCCATCAGTGAGGCAGCGGGAGGGACAAACAATGAGCAGTTCTTC.

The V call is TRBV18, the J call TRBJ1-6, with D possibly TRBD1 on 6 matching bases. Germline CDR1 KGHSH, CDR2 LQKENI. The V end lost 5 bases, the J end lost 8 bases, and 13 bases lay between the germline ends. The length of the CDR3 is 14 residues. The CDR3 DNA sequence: TGTGCCAGCTCATCAAGACAGGATTATTCACCCCTCCACTTT. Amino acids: CASSSRQDYSPLHF.